This TCR beta chain stems from a study of blood T cell repertoires in COVID-19 (dated by TCRdb to about 2020). For the study in its entirety: Collaborator samples came from the United States, Italy and Spain and covered acute and convalescent phases of COVID-19. The material from the prospective study consisted of cDNA or gDNA derived from T cells, B-cell-depleted T cells, or PBMCs. Subjects who had been exposed to COVID-19, were actively infected with it, or had recovered from it provided the deeply sampled blood TCRbeta repertoires that made up the dataset. The repertoires were released in a freely available public database meant as a resource for research on the immune response to SARS-CoV-2. The samples were drawn from the first 160 participants of the ongoing ImmuneRACE study and from 950 to 1,500 subjects provided by 6 global collaborators. A de-identified subject ID, COVID-19 status, age in years and sex were almost always included in the sample metadata. Where HLA class I and class II types were available, the types were taken from metadata supplied by the sample provider, not from assay-based typing.

TCRbeta CDR3 regions were amplified from genomic DNA using the immunoSEQ Assay, a bias-controlled multiplex PCR. As for the authors' bioinformatics: The number of nucleated cells in each sample was estimated by amplification of reference gene primers within the assay. Sequence reads were collapsed and filtered to measure the absolute abundance of every unique TCRbeta CDR3 rearrangement. For each sample, productive Simpson clonality was calculated as the square root of Simpson's diversity index across productive rearrangements. TCRdb's version of the immuneACCESS table is confined to in-frame rearrangements and falls short of the full clone set. An unresolved V gene accounts for under half of the shortfall where checked; the remainder is of unknown origin. V, J and clone size reflect that table, while D and trimming were determined from the DNA. This sample is represented by approximately 60,000 clones; about 83% of them were singletons. In total, the top ten clones hold around 6.3% of the sample.

Taking its sample share into account, this clone is medium-sized (0.01 to 0.1%). Its recognized antigen is unknown. No base qualities exist here, and no much larger clone lies one base off it. The germline V gene supplies CDR1 SGHVS and CDR2 FQNEAQ. From V the trimming removes 5 bases and from J it removes 1 base, while the gene matches leave 11 bases of the junction unaccounted for. The CDR3 holds 17 amino acids from the cysteine to the phenylalanine. Only the CDR3 portion is preserved as DNA: 51 bases, with reading frame beginning at the first base. Overall study outcomes, separate from this receptor: The quantity of clinical and demographic metadata differed by source and by participant and was supplied without curation.

Each collaborating institution followed its own protocols to collect whole blood in K2EDTA tubes. For TCRbeta analysis, collaborator samples were shipped as frozen whole blood, as isolated PBMCs, or as DNA extracted from either sample type. The chain links TRBV7-8 with TRBJ2-5, with TRBD2 matching 9 junction bases. This sequence originates from a human donor in a cohort sampled during active COVID-19. The source material was peripheral blood. The CDR3 reads CASSPHLAGARQETQYF. DNA sequence: TGTGCCAGCAGCCCCCATTTAGCGGGAGCCCGCCAAGAGACCCAGTACTTC.